The rows below give T cell receptor beta chains drawn from one sample of a study of blood T cell repertoires in COVID-19. Clones were read by immunoSEQ multiplex PCR, and TCRdb kept only the in-frame ones, dropping some. The table includes 120,000 to 150,000 clones, about 90% detected once. Sample: peripheral blood. All receptors derive from a woman aged 80 or over with acute or convalescent COVID-19. Each CDR3 is given with its conserved first and last residue. The D gene is left open where the match is weak. Part of the rows lack a size; the others show once, few, many or a class for expanded clones.

>17|TRBV3-1/TRBV3-2|TRBD1|-|TRBJ2-1
TGTGCCAGCAGCCGATCAAGGGGGACAGGGGAACGCAATGAGCAGTTCTTC
CASSRSRGTGERNEQFF
>12|TRBV7-9|TRBD1|-|TRBJ1-1
TGTGCCAGCAGCGCGGGACAGGCCCAAGCTTTCTTT
CASSAGQAQAFF
>14|TRBV19|-|-|TRBJ1-5
TGTGCCAGTAAACCAGGGGTACGCAATCAGCCCCAGCATTTT
CASKPGVRNQPQHF
>16|TRBV3-1/TRBV3-2|TRBD1|-|TRBJ2-3
TGTGCCAGCAGCCCCAGACAGGGGGCTAGCACAGATACGCAGTATTTT
CASSPRQGASTDTQYF
>12|TRBV4-3|-|-|TRBJ1-2
TGCGCCAGCAGCCTAGGACTGCGGTCCTACACCTTC
CASSLGLRSYTF
>15|TRBV7-2|-|-|TRBJ2-3
TGTGCCAGCAACTTAGGGGGGGGGTTCACAGATACGCAGTATTTT
CASNLGGGFTDTQYF
>16|TRBV7-9|-|-|TRBJ2-5
TGTGCCAGCAGCTTAGTTGCTCAGGGGGGATTGGAGACCCAGTACTTC
CASSLVAQGGLETQYF
>21|TRBV21-1|-|-|TRBJ2-1
TGTGCCAGCAGCAAAAACTCTAGAAACAGGGAGAGCCCAAGCTCCTACAATGAGCAGTTCTTC
CASSKNSRNRESPSSYNEQFF
>15|TRBV7-9|-|-|TRBJ1-1
TGTGCCAGCATCATCCATGGGGGGGAAGGGACTGAAGCTTTCTTT
CASIIHGGEGTEAFF
>14|TRBV10-3|TRBD1|-|TRBJ1-2
TGTGCCATCAGTTCCGGGACAGGGTTTTTCGGCTACACCTTC
CAISSGTGFFGYTF
>13|TRBV7-9|-|few|TRBJ1-5
TGTGCCAGCAGCAGGGACACCAATCAGCCCCAGCATTTT
CASSRDTNQPQHF
>14|TRBV4-2|-|-|TRBJ1-1
TGTGCCAGCAGCCAAGGGTTCGGCAGGGCTGAAGCTTTCTTT
CASSQGFGRAEAFF
>14|TRBV19|TRBD1|-|TRBJ1-3
TGTGCCAGTAGAGAGACAGGGCTTGGAAACACCATATATTTT
CASRETGLGNTIYF
>13|TRBV9|-|-|TRBJ2-1
TGTGCCAGCAGCCGAACCGGGGGAAATGAGCAGTTCTTC
CASSRTGGNEQFF
>11|TRBV5-6|-|-|TRBJ1-2
TGTGCCAGCAGCTTGAGGGGTGGCTACACCTTC
CASSLRGGYTF
>15|TRBV7-9|TRBD1|-|TRBJ1-1
TGTGCCAGCAGCTCGCAGGGACAGGCCAACACTGAAGCTTTCTTT
CASSSQGQANTEAFF
>16|TRBV10-3|TRBD1|-|TRBJ1-2
TGTGCCACGAGAGAGGGGGCCGGGACAGGGGTAGGTGGCTACACCTTC
CATREGAGTGVGGYTF
>13|TRBV7-2|TRBD1|-|TRBJ2-7
TGTGCCAGCAGCCTGCTGACAGGGGTCGAGCAGTACTTC
CASSLLTGVEQYF
>17|TRBV9|TRBD2|-|TRBJ2-1
TGTGCCAGCAGCGAGGGGTTAGCGGGGAGCTCCTACAATGAGCAGTTCTTC
CASSEGLAGSSYNEQFF
>15|TRBV7-2|TRBD1|-|TRBJ1-5
TGTGCCAGCAGCCCAGGGACAGGGGCCGTCGTCCCCCAGCATTTT
CASSPGTGAVVPQHF
>13|TRBV9|TRBD1|-|TRBJ2-3
TGTGCCAGCAGCTGGACAGGGGAAGATACGCAGTATTTT
CASSWTGEDTQYF
>12|TRBV6-5|TRBD1|-|TRBJ2-7
TGTGCCAGCAGTAACAGGGGACACGAGCAGTACTTC
CASSNRGHEQYF
>15|TRBV7-6|-|-|TRBJ1-4
TGTGCCAGCAGCTTAGAGGTCGGAGGGATCGGGAAACTGTTTTTT
CASSLEVGGIGKLFF
>15|TRBV28|TRBD1|-|TRBJ1-2
TGTGCCAGCAGTGCACAGGGGGCCAGGATTAGTAGCTACACCTTC
CASSAQGARISSYTF
>13|TRBV7-3|-|-|TRBJ1-1
TGTGCCAGCAGCTTTACACTGAACACTGAAGCTTTCTTT
CASSFTLNTEAFF
>15|TRBV2|TRBD1|-|TRBJ2-5
TGTGCCAGCACCGAGGGACAGGCCCGCCAAGAGACCCAGTACTTC
CASTEGQARQETQYF
>16|TRBV18|-|-|TRBJ1-1
TGTGCCAGCTCACCATGGGGGGTGGTAAAAAGCGCTGAAGCTTTCTTT
CASSPWGVVKSAEAFF
>17|TRBV19|TRBD1|-|TRBJ2-4
TGTGCCAGTAGTATAAGGGGACAGATTTTAGCCAAAAACATTCAGTACTTC
CASSIRGQILAKNIQYF
>13|TRBV5-1|-|-|TRBJ2-5
TGCGCCAGCAGCCCGACGTGGCGGGAGACCCAGTACTTC
CASSPTWRETQYF
>15|TRBV11-1|TRBD1|-|TRBJ2-4
TGTGCCAGCAGCCGGACAGGGGGAGACAAAAACATTCAGTACTTC
CASSRTGGDKNIQYF
>15|TRBV5-1|TRBD1|-|TRBJ1-3
TGCGCCAGCAGCCGGGACAGGGCGAGGAGAAACACCATATATTTT
CASSRDRARRNTIYF
>15|TRBV28|-|-|TRBJ1-6
TGTGCCAGCAGTATTAGGAGCTCCTATAATTCACCCCTCCACTTT
CASSIRSSYNSPLHF
>15|TRBV18|TRBD1|-|TRBJ2-3
TGTGCCAGCTCACCACCGGGACAGCCCCCAGATACGCAGTATTTT
CASSPPGQPPDTQYF
>14|TRBV6-6|TRBD1|-|TRBJ1-1
TGTGCCAGCAGCTTTCTCGGACAGGGGGCTGAAGCTTTCTTT
CASSFLGQGAEAFF
>15|TRBV18|-|-|TRBJ1-4
TGTGCCAGCTCACCGGGACTGTCGGATAATGAAAAACTGTTTTTT
CASSPGLSDNEKLFF
>14|TRBV2|TRBD1|-|TRBJ1-5
TGTGCCAGCAGATCCGACAGGGGCAATCAGCCCCAGCATTTT
CASRSDRGNQPQHF
>16|TRBV5-1|TRBD1|-|TRBJ1-6
TGCGCCAGCAGCTTGACCGCGACAGGGGGAGGATCACCCCTCCACTTT
CASSLTATGGGSPLHF
>17|TRBV10-3|TRBD1|-|TRBJ1-1
TGTGCCATCAGTCCCCGAGTAGGGGGCGGAAGGAACACTGAAGCTTTCTTT
CAISPRVGGGRNTEAFF
>14|TRBV5-4|-|-|TRBJ1-2
TGTGCCAGCAGCTTCGGGGGGCAGAGAGGACTCTACACCTTC
CASSFGGQRGLYTF
>14|TRBV5-1|-|-|TRBJ1-2
TGCGCCAGCAGCCACGATTCGTCGGGCTATGGCTACACCTTC
CASSHDSSGYGYTF